The clone carrying this TCR beta chain has a count of ten or more. Making the TCR beta libraries involved quantitative 5'-RACE with molecular barcodes. TCRdb analysed the 5' RACE reads with MiXCR anew, one entry per CDR3 protein. Of 250,000 to 400,000 distinct CDR3 sequences in the sample, about 9.9% were seen once. This specimen belongs to a study of CD8 T cells in ankylosing spondylitis. The CDR3 covers 14 residues. V was pared by 6 bases and J by 6 bases, with 6 bases of the junction left unmatched. This chain joins TRBV12-3 or TRBV12-4 and TRBJ1-5; the match to TRBD1 covers 9 bases. The TCR originated in a female donor with ankylosing spondylitis or in good health (not recorded which). Material: blood, either unsorted or a sorted T cell fraction (not recorded which). CDR3 sequence: CASSNGQGSQPQHF. CDR3 DNA: TGTGCCAGCAGCAACGGACAGGGGAGTCAGCCCCAGCATTTT.